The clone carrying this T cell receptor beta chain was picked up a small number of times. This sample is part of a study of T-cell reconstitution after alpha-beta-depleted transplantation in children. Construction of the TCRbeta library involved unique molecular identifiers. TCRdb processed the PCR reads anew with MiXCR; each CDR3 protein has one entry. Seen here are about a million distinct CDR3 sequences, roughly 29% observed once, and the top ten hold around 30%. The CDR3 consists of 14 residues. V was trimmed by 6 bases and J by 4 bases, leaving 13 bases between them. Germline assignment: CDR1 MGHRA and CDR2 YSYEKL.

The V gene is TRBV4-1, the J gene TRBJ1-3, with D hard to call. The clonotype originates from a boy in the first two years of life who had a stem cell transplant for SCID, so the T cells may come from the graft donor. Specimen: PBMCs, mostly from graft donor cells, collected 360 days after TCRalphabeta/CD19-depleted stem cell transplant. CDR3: CASSKVRGGNTIYF. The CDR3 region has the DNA TGCGCCAGCAGTAAAGTGCGTGGGGGAAACACCATATATTTT.